This T cell receptor beta chain was sequenced in a study of T cell responses to AZD1222 COVID-19 vaccine. The germline V gene encodes CDR1 SGHRS and CDR2 YFSETQ. J gave up 7 bases and V 9 bases, and 10 bases lay outside the gene matches. The CDR3 has 14 amino acids. The study, taken as a whole, reports: Vaccine-associated CD4 TCRs ranged over spike, dominating at 160-218 and 743-854. Clonal diversity was possibly underestimated, and the donors were mostly white British, with more females. Just a handful of people given AZD1222 tested seropositive at baseline.

Sequencing used immunoSEQ multiplex PCR; TCRdb keeps in-frame clones, though not all of them. The sample includes approximately 190,000 clones, approximately 91% of them seen just once. Points on this clone: The antigen remains unidentified.

The sample was peripheral blood, taken on day 0 of AZD1222 vaccination. The chain is built from TRBV5-1 and TRBJ2-7, with 13 bases that match TRBD2. The sequence was obtained from an adult in good health. CDR3 amino acids: CATGWTSGSKEQYF. The CDR3 DNA sequence: TGCGCCACCGGATGGACTAGCGGGAGTAAAGAGCAGTACTTC.